The 17 T cell receptor beta chains below come from one sample, sequenced in a study of blood T cell repertoires in COVID-19. The table came from immunoSEQ multiplex PCR; TCRdb's copy has only in-frame clones and leaves some out. The sample records about 28,000 clones, about three quarters being singletons. Material for sequencing was peripheral blood. The receptors originated from a boy aged 2 to 10 with active or convalescent COVID-19.

This chain uses TRBV5-4 with TRBJ2-7, with D possibly matching TRBD2 (7 bases). This CDR3 is 17 amino acids long. V lost 0 bases and J 3 bases, leaving 19 bases between the germline ends. The germline CDR1 and CDR2 sequences are SGHNT and YYREEE (reference sequence). In nucleotides, the CDR3 is TGTGCCAGCAGCTTGGCGCCGGGGGGCCCGGGGGGCTACGAGCAGTACTTC. It is translated as CASSLAPGGPGGYEQYF. Full variable domain (outside the CDR3, taken from reference TRBV5-4 and TRBJ2-7): ETGVTQSPTHLIKTRGQQVTLRCSSQSGHNTVSWYQQALGQGPQFIFQYYREEENGRGNFPPRFSGLQFPNYSSELNVNALELDDSALYLCASSLAPGGPGGYEQYFGPGTRLTVT.

The chain uses TRBV24-1 and TRBJ1-5, with 7 bases that match TRBD1. Germline V gives CDR1 KGHDR, CDR2 SFDVKD. The CDR3 has 16 residues. V lost 3 bases to trimming and J lost 5 bases; unmatched junction nucleotides: 9. CDR3 loop: CATSDGGRGFDQPQHF. In nucleotides, the CDR3 is TGTGCCACCAGTGATGGAGGCAGGGGGTTTGATCAGCCCCAGCATTTT.

This sequence joins TRBV5-1 and TRBJ2-3; 13 nucleotides agree with TRBD2. CDR3 length: 17 amino acids. After removal of 3 bases from V and 3 bases from J, the junction contained 7 bases not matched to a gene. The V gene's germline CDR1 is SGHRS and CDR2 YFSETQ. CDR3 sequence: CASSSGLAGPQTDTQYF. The CDR3 coding sequence is TGCGCCAGCAGCTCGGGACTAGCGGGACCGCAGACAGATACGCAGTATTTT.

This sequence joins TRBV11-2 and TRBJ2-3; D is unresolved. V gave up 5 bases and J gave up 5 bases, with 17 bases separating them. The CDR3 runs to 15 residues. Germline V gene lookup returns CDR1 SGHAT and CDR2 FQNNGV. CDR3 region: CASSPNRRGRDTQYF. The CDR3 DNA is TGTGCCAGCAGCCCAAATCGACGAGGCCGAGATACGCAGTATTTT.

As for this clone: A much more abundant neighbour one base away suggests this may be a read error. The chain links TRBV6-5 to TRBJ1-2; TRBD1 agrees at 7 bases. CDR3 length: 12 residues. Germline values: CDR1 MNHEY, CDR2 SVGAGI. V shed 4 bases and J 8 bases; nucleotides not matched to a gene: 4. CDR3 nucleotide sequence: TGTGCCAGCAGTTTAGCAGGGGGAGGCTACACCTTC. Its protein product is CASSLAGGGYTF.

V usage is TRBV5-1 and J usage is TRBJ2-3; tentative D call: TRBD2 (6 bases). The CDR3 is 16 amino acids. CDR1 is SGHRS, CDR2 YFSETQ, per germline. Trimming removed 4 bases from V and 2 bases from J, with 17 bases in between. The CDR3 region is CASSALAASYTDTQYF. As DNA, the CDR3 is TGCGCCAGCAGCGCTTTAGCGGCCTCCTACACAGATACGCAGTATTTT.

The chain joins TRBV19 to TRBJ2-1, with 13 bases fitting TRBD2. V shed 6 bases, J shed 10 bases, and the junction held 9 bases outside the gene matches. Looked up from germline, CDR1 is LNHDA and CDR2 is SQIVND (reference sequence). The CDR3 sequence is 15 residues long. CDR3 sequence (DNA): TGTGCCAGTAGCTTGGGACTAGCGGGGCCTGGGGAGCAGTTCTTC. This codes for CASSLGLAGPGEQFF.

The J gene is TRBJ2-1, the V gene TRBV24-1; D might be TRBD1 (7 bases). V lost 5 bases, J lost 6 bases, and 19 bases lay in between. The CDR3 runs 16 residues. Germline-derived CDR1 and CDR2 are KGHDR and SFDVKD. CDR3 protein: CATSGLAFRGVNEQFF. CDR3 DNA sequence: TGTGCCACCAGTGGCCTAGCGTTCAGGGGGGTCAATGAGCAGTTCTTC.

The chain couples TRBV19 to TRBJ2-4, with a possible D match to TRBD1 (6 bases). Trimming removed 7 bases at V and 6 bases at J, with 13 bases between. This CDR3 is 13 amino acids long. The germline V gene has CDR1 LNHDA and CDR2 SQIVND (reference sequence). DNA of the CDR3: TGTGCCAGTATGGGCGGACAGACAAACATTCAGTACTTC. As protein: CASMGGQTNIQYF. Drawing the rest from reference TRBV19 and TRBJ2-4, the complete variable domain is DGGITQSPKYLFRKEGQNVTLSCEQNLNHDAMYWYRQDPGQGLRLIYYSQIVNDFQKGDIAEGYSVSREKKESFPLTVTSAQKNPTAFYLCASMGGQTNIQYFGAGTRLSVL.

The chain has TRBV5-5 and TRBJ2-3; 8 bases align to TRBD1. V dropped 4 bases and J dropped 2; count of bases not matched to a gene: 12. CDR3 length: 17 residues. CDR1 is SGHKS and CDR2 is YYEKEE in the germline V gene (reference sequence). The CDR3 loop is CASSPYPRTGITDTQYF. CDR3 nucleotide sequence: TGTGCCAGCAGCCCCTATCCCCGGACAGGGATCACAGATACGCAGTATTTT.

The chain couples TRBV7-2 to TRBJ1-2; 7 bases align to TRBD1. Trimming cost V 0 bases and J 2 bases; bases outside gene matches: 0. The CDR3 runs to 14 residues. In germline, CDR1 is SGHTA, CDR2 FQGNSA. CDR3 nucleotides: TGTGCCAGCAGCTTAGCAGGGGGCAACTATGGCTACACCTTC. It specifies CASSLAGGNYGYTF.

The chain joins TRBV28 to TRBJ1-4; 7 nucleotides line up with TRBD1. The CDR3 totals 14 residues. With V trimmed by 5 bases and J by 10 bases, 10 bases remained unmatched. From germline, CDR1 is MDHEN and CDR2 SYDVKM. The CDR3, as DNA: TGTGCCAGCAGTCCGACACAGGGGTTCCGAAAACTGTTTTTT. Translated: CASSPTQGFRKLFF.

The rearrangement uses TRBV7-9 and TRBJ2-1, with TRBD2 matching 14 bases. V trimming: 4 bases; J trimming: 6 bases; junction bases outside the gene matches: 8. The CDR3 extends over 17 amino acids. The germline V gene encodes CDR1 SEHNR and CDR2 FQNEAQ (reference sequence). Written as DNA, the CDR3 is TGTGCCAGCAGCTCGTCGACTAGCGGGGGGGCTTTCAATGAGCAGTTCTTC. It specifies CASSSSTSGGAFNEQFF.

The J gene is TRBJ2-2, the V gene TRBV19; D not resolved. Germline-derived CDR1 and CDR2 are LNHDA and SQIVND (reference sequence). CDR3 length: 11 residues. V dropped 8 bases and J dropped 8 bases, with 9 bases sitting between them. DNA of the CDR3: TGTGCCAGTCTAGACGTGGGGGAGCTGTTTTTT. Protein product: CASLDVGELFF.

The chain employs TRBV4-2 and TRBJ2-3, with D tentatively TRBD2 (5 bases). This CDR3 comprises 16 residues. The germline V gene has CDR1 LGHNA and CDR2 YNFKEQ. The V gene lost 2 bases and the J gene lost 5 bases, with 17 bases spanning the gap. In DNA form, the CDR3 reads TGTGCCAGCAGCCAATCGACACCACGGGATGGAGATACGCAGTATTTT. It encodes CASSQSTPRDGDTQYF.

J is TRBJ2-3 and V is TRBV24-1; 10 bases align to TRBD1. The CDR3 runs to 13 residues. The ends lost 7 bases at V and 6 bases at J; junction bases unmatched: 3. Germline V lookup: CDR1 KGHDR, CDR2 SFDVKD. CDR3 sequence: CATSVTGGDTQYF. For the CDR3, the DNA is TGTGCCACCAGCGTGACAGGGGGCGATACGCAGTATTTT.

The chain joins TRBV6-5 to TRBJ2-6; D gene uncertain. The CDR3 sequence is 15 residues long. Germline V lookup: CDR1 MNHEY, CDR2 SVGAGI. V lost 5 bases and J lost 2, with 10 bases in between. The CDR3 here is CASSPVWPGANVLTF. The CDR3 nucleotides are TGTGCCAGCAGTCCCGTCTGGCCTGGGGCCAACGTCCTGACTTTC.